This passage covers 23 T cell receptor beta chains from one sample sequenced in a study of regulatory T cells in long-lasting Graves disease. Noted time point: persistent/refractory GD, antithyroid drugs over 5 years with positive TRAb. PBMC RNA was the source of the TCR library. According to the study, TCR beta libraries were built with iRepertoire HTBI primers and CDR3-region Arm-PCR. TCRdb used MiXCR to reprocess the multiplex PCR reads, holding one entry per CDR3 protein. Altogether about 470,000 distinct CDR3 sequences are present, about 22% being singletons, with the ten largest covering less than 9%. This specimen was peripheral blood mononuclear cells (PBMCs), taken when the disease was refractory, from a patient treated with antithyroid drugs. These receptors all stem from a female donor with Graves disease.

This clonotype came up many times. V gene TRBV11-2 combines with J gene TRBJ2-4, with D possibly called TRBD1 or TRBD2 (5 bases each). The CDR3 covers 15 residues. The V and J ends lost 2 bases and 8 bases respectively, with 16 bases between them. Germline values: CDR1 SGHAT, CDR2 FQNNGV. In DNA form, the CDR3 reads TGTGCCAGCAGCTTAATGACGGGACGGTCGGACATTCAGTACTTC. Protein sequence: CASSLMTGRSDIQYF.

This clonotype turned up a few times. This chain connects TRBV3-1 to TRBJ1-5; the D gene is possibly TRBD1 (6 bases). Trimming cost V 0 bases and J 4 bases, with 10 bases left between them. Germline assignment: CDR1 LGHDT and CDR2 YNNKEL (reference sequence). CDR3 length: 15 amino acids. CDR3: CASSQDTTGNQPQHF. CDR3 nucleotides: TGTGCCAGCAGCCAAGATACAACAGGGAATCAGCCCCAGCATTTT.

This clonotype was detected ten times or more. In nucleotides, the CDR3 is TGTGCCTCCAAGGCAGCTAGCAATCAGCCCCAGCATTTT. Its protein product is CASKAASNQPQHF. The V and J genes are TRBV10-3 and TRBJ1-5; D is uncertain. The CDR3 has 13 amino acids. V lost 11 bases to trimming and J lost 0 bases, with 11 bases between them. Germline loops: CDR1 ENHRY, CDR2 SYGVKD.

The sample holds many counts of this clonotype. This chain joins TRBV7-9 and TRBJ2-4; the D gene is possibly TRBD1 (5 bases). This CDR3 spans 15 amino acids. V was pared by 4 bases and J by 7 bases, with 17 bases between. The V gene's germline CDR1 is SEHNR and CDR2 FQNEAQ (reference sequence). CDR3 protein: CASSSPAQGRNIQYF. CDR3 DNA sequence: TGTGCCAGCAGCTCTCCGGCCCAGGGTAGGAACATTCAGTACTTC.

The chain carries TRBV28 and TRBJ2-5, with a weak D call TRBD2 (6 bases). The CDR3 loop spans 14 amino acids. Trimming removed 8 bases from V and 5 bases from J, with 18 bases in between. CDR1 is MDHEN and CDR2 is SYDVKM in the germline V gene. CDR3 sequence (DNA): TGTGCCAGCGGTAAAATGGGACTCTCCGAGACCCAGTACTTC. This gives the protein CASGKMGLSETQYF.

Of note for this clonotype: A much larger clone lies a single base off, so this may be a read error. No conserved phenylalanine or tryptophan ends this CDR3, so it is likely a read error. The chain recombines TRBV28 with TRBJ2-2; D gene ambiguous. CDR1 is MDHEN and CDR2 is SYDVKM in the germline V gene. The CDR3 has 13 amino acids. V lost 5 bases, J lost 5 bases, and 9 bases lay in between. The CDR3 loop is CASSDPRTGELFL. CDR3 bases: TGTGCCAGCAGTGACCCGAGGACCGGGGAGCTGTTTCTT.

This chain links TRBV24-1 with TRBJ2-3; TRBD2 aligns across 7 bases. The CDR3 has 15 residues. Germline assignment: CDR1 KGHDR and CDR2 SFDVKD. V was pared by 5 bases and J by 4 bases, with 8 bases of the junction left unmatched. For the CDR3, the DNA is TGTGCCACCAGTGTGGTGGGAGGGCCTCCAGATACGCAGTATTTT. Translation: CATSVVGGPPDTQYF.

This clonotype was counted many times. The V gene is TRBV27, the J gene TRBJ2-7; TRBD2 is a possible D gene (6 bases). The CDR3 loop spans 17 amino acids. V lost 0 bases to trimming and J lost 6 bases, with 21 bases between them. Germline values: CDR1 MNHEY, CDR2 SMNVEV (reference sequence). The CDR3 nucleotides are TGTGCCAGCAGTTTATCCGGCGGCGGGATGGGCCACGCCGAGCAGTACTTC. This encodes CASSLSGGGMGHAEQYF.

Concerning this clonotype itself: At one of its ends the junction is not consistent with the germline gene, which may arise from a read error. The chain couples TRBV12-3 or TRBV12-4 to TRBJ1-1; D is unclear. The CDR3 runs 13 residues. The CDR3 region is CTSSLSENTEAFF. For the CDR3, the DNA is TGTACCAGCAGTTTGTCAGAGAACACTGAAGCTTTCTTT.

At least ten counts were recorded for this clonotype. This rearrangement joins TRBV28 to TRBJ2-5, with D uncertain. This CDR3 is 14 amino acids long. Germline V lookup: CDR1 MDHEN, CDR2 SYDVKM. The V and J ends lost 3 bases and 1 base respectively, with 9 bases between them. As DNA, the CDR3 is TGTGCCAGCAGTTTGCCCCCCGTCCAAGAGACCCAGTACTTC. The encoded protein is CASSLPPVQETQYF.

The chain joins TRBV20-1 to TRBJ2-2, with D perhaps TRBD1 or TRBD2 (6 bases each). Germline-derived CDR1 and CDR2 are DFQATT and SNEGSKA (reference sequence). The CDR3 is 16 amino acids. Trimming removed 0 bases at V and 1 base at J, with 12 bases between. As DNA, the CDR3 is TGCAGTGCTAGAGATGCGGGGACACTGAACACCGGGGAGCTGTTTTTT. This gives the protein CSARDAGTLNTGELFF.

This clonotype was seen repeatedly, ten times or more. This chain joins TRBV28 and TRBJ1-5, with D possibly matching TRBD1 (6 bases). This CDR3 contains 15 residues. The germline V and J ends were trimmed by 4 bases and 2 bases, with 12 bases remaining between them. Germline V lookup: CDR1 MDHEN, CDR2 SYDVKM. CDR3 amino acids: CASSSQGQGNQPQHF. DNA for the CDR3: TGTGCCAGCAGTTCACAGGGCCAGGGCAATCAGCCCCAGCATTTT.

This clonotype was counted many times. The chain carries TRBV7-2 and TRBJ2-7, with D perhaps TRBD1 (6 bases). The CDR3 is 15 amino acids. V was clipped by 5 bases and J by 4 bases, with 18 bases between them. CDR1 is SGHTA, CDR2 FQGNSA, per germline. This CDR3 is CASSGGIGQIYEQYF. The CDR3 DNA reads TGTGCCAGCAGCGGGGGAATAGGACAGATATACGAGCAGTACTTC.

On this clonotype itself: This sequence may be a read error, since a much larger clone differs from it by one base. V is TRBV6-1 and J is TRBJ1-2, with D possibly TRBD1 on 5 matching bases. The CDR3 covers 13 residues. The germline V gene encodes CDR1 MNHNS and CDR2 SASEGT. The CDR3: CVSSLTADHGYTF. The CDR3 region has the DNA TGTGTCAGCAGCCTGACAGCGGATCATGGCTACACCTTC.

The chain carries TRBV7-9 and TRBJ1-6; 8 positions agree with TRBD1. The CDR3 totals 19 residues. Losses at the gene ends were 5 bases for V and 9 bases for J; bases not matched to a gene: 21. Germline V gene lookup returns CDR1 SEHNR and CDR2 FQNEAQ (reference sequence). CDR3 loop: CASSQTGGDVAWGLSPLHF. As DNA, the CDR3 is TGTGCCAGCAGCCAAACAGGGGGAGACGTTGCGTGGGGACTTTCACCCCTCCACTTT.

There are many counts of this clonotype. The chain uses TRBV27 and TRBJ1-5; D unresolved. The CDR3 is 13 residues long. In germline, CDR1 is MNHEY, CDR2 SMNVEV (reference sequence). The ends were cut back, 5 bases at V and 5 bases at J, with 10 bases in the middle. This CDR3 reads CASSLGSDQPQHF. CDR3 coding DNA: TGTGCCAGCAGTCTAGGGTCGGATCAGCCCCAGCATTTT.

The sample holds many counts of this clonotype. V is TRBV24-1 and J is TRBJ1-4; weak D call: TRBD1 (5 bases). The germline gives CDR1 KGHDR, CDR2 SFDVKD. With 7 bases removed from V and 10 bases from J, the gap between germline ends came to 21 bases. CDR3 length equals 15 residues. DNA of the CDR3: TGTGCCACCAGCGACGGGGCCTCCGGGGATGGAAAACTGTTTTTT. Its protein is CATSDGASGDGKLFF.

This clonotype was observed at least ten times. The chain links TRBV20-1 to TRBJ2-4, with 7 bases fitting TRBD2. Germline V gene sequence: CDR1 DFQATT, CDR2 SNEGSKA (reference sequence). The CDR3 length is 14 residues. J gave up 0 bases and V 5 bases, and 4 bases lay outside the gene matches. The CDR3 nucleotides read TGCAGTGCTCGGGGAGGGGTAGCCAAAAACATTCAGTACTTC. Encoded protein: CSARGGVAKNIQYF.

The CDR3 reads CASNTARGSYEQYF. The CDR3 coding sequence is TGTGCCAGCAACACTGCCAGGGGTTCCTACGAGCAGTACTTC. The chain links TRBV6-2 or TRBV6-3 to TRBJ2-7, with D possibly TRBD1 on 6 matching bases. V lost 7 bases and J 1 base, leaving 14 bases between the germline ends. CDR3 length: 14 amino acids. CDR1 is MNHEY and CDR2 is SVGEGT in the germline V gene.

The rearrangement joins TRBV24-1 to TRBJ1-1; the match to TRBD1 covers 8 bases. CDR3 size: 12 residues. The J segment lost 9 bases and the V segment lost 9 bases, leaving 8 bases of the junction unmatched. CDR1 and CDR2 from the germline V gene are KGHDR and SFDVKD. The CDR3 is CATREGQGKAFF. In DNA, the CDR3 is TGTGCCACCCGAGAAGGACAGGGAAAAGCTTTCTTT.

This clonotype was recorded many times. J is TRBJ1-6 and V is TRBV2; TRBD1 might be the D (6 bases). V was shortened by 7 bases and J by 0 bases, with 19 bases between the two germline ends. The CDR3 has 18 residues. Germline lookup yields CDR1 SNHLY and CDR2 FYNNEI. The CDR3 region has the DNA TGTGCCAGCAAAGAGTCAAGGGGGTGGAGCTCCTATAATTCACCCCTCCACTTT. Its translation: CASKESRGWSSYNSPLHF.

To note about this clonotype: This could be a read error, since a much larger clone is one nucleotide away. CDR3 sequence (DNA): TGTGCCAGCACGGCGGGAGCCTACGAGCAGTACTTC. Amino acids: CASTAGAYEQYF. The gene calls are TRBV12-3 or TRBV12-4 and TRBJ2-7; 7 bases map to TRBD2. This CDR3 spans 12 amino acids. V was pared by 7 bases and J by 2 bases, with 2 bases of the junction left unmatched.

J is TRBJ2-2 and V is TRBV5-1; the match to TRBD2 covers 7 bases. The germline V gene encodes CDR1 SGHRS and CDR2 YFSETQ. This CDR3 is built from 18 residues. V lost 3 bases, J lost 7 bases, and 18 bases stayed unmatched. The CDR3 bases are TGCGCCAGCAGCTCACTTAATTCCCCGGGGGGAAATAACGGGGAGCTGTTTTTT. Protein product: CASSSLNSPGGNNGELFF.